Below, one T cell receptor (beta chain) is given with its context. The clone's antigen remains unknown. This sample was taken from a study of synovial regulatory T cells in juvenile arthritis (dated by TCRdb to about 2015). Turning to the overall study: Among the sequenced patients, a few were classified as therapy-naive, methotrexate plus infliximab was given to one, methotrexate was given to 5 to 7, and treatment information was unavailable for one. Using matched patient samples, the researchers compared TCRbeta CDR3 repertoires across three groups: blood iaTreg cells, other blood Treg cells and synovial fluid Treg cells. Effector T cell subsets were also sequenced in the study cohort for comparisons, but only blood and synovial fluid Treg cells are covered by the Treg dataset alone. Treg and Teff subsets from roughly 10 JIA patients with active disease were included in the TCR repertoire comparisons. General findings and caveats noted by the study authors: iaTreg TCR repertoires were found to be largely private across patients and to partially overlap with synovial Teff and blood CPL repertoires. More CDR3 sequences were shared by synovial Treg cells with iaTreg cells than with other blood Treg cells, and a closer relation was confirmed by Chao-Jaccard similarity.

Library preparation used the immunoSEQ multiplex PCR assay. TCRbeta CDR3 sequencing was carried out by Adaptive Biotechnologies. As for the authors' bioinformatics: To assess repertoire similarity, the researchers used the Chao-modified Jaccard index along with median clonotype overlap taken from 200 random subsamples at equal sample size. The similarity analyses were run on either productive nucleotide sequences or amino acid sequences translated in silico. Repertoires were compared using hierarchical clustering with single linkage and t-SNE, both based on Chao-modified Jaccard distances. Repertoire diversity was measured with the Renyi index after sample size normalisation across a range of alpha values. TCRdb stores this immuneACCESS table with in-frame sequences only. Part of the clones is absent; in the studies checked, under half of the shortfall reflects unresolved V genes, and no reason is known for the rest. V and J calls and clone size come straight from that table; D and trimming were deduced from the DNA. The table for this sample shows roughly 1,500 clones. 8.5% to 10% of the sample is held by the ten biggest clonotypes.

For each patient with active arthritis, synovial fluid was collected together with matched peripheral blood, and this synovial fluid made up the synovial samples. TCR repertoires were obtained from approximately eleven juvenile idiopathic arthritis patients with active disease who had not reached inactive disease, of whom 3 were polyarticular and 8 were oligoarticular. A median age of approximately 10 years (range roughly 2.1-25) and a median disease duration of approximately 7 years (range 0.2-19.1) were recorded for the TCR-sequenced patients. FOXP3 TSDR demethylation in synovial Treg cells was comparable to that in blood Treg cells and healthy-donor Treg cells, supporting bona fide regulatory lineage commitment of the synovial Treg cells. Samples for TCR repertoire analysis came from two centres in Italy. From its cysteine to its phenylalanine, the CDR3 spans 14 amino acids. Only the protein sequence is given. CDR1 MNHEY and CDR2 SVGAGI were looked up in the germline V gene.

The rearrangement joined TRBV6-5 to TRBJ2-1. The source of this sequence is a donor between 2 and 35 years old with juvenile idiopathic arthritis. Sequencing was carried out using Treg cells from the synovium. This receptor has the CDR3 CASSYPGTRNEQFF.